The rows below give T cell receptor beta chains drawn from one sample of a study of CD8+ T cells in alopecia areata. The method was immunoSEQ multiplex PCR; TCRdb's version includes in-frame clones alone and lacks a portion of them. The table shows about 150,000 clones, with around two thirds occurring only once. Sequences were obtained from CD8+ T cells sorted from blood. These TCRs come from a human donor in good health. Both conserved end residues are part of each CDR3. A D gene is named only where the DNA matches it firmly. Size tells how often a clone was seen (once, few, many) or the class of an expanded clone, and some rows leave it out.

clone_size: -; d_call: TRBD2; j_call: TRBJ2-1; v_call: TRBV11-2; cdr3_nt: TGTGCCAGCAGCTTAGGAATCCGTGGAGCGGGAGCCCACAATGAGCAGTTCTTC; cdr3_aa: CASSLGIRGAGAHNEQFF
clone_size: few; d_call: -; j_call: TRBJ2-5; v_call: TRBV2; cdr3_nt: TGTGCCAGCAGTGCCCTTCCTCAAGAGACCCAGTACTTC; cdr3_aa: CASSALPQETQYF
clone_size: -; d_call: TRBD1; j_call: TRBJ1-1; v_call: TRBV9; cdr3_nt: TGTGCCTCGGGATATCGACAGGGGCCGGATCGCGAAGCTTTCTTT; cdr3_aa: CASGYRQGPDREAFF
clone_size: once; d_call: TRBD1; j_call: TRBJ1-5; v_call: TRBV19; cdr3_nt: TGTGCCAGTAGTACCTGGGGACAGGGTAATCAGCCCCAGCATTTT; cdr3_aa: CASSTWGQGNQPQHF
clone_size: few; d_call: -; j_call: TRBJ2-1; v_call: TRBV21-1; cdr3_nt: TGTGCCAGCAGCAAAAGCGGGAGAGGAACGAATGAGCAGTTCTTC; cdr3_aa: CASSKSGRGTNEQFF
clone_size: -; d_call: TRBD1; j_call: TRBJ2-6; v_call: TRBV5-1; cdr3_nt: TGCGCCAGCAGCTTGGAAGGACAGGGAGCTGGGGCCAACGTCCTGACTTTC; cdr3_aa: CASSLEGQGAGANVLTF
clone_size: -; d_call: TRBD2; j_call: TRBJ2-3; v_call: TRBV27; cdr3_nt: TGTGCCAGCAGTTTCGAGTCTAGCGGGACCCTCACAGATACGCAGTATTTT; cdr3_aa: CASSFESSGTLTDTQYF
clone_size: -; d_call: TRBD1; j_call: TRBJ2-7; v_call: TRBV29-1; cdr3_nt: TGCAGCGTTGCGGGACAGGGTGGTTACGAGCAGTACTTC; cdr3_aa: CSVAGQGGYEQYF
clone_size: -; d_call: TRBD2; j_call: TRBJ2-7; v_call: TRBV5-1; cdr3_nt: TGCGCCAGCAGCGGAATGGGACTAGCGGGTGGCTACGAGCAGTACTTC; cdr3_aa: CASSGMGLAGGYEQYF
clone_size: -; d_call: TRBD1; j_call: TRBJ2-7; v_call: TRBV7-2; cdr3_nt: TGTGCCAGCAGCCAACCGGGACAGGCTTACGAGCAGTACTTC; cdr3_aa: CASSQPGQAYEQYF
clone_size: -; d_call: -; j_call: TRBJ1-2; v_call: TRBV29-1; cdr3_nt: TGCAGCGTTGCCCGATCCAATGGCTACACCTTC; cdr3_aa: CSVARSNGYTF
clone_size: -; d_call: -; j_call: TRBJ2-1; v_call: TRBV6-6; cdr3_nt: TGTGCCAGCAGTTACCGGGAGAACAATGAGCAGTTCTTC; cdr3_aa: CASSYRENNEQFF
clone_size: -; d_call: TRBD2; j_call: TRBJ2-5; v_call: TRBV27; cdr3_nt: TGTGCCACCCGGCTAGCGGGAGGGTTGGAGACCCAGTACTTC; cdr3_aa: CATRLAGGLETQYF
clone_size: -; d_call: -; j_call: TRBJ1-2; v_call: TRBV5-1; cdr3_nt: TGCGCCAGCAGCTGGGACATTACGGCCTCATATGGCTACACCTTC; cdr3_aa: CASSWDITASYGYTF
clone_size: -; d_call: -; j_call: TRBJ2-2; v_call: TRBV25-1; cdr3_nt: TGTGCCAGCAGTGTTAGTCCTACCCGGGAGCTGTTTTTT; cdr3_aa: CASSVSPTRELFF
clone_size: -; d_call: TRBD1; j_call: TRBJ2-3; v_call: TRBV15; cdr3_nt: TGTGCCACCAGCAGAGACAGGGGGCCGGATACGCAGTATTTT; cdr3_aa: CATSRDRGPDTQYF
clone_size: few; d_call: TRBD2; j_call: TRBJ2-5; v_call: TRBV25-1; cdr3_nt: TGTGCCAGCAGTGAATCGGGACTAGCTCCACAGTACTTC; cdr3_aa: CASSESGLAPQYF
clone_size: -; d_call: -; j_call: TRBJ1-1; v_call: TRBV6-5; cdr3_nt: TGTGCCAGCATACCGTTAGACACTGAAGCTTTCTTT; cdr3_aa: CASIPLDTEAFF
clone_size: few; d_call: TRBD2; j_call: TRBJ2-1; v_call: TRBV7-8; cdr3_nt: TGTGCCAGCAGTTTTAGCGGGAGCCTCGACAATGAGCAGTTCTTC; cdr3_aa: CASSFSGSLDNEQFF
clone_size: few; d_call: TRBD2; j_call: TRBJ2-7; v_call: TRBV29-1; cdr3_nt: TGCAGCGTATCGGGACTAGCGGGTTCCTACGAGCAGTACTTC; cdr3_aa: CSVSGLAGSYEQYF
clone_size: -; d_call: TRBD2; j_call: TRBJ2-1; v_call: TRBV27; cdr3_nt: TGTGCCAGCACCATAAGCGGGAGCTACAATGAGCAGTTCTTC; cdr3_aa: CASTISGSYNEQFF
clone_size: -; d_call: TRBD2; j_call: TRBJ2-3; v_call: TRBV27; cdr3_nt: TGTGCCAGCAGAAGGGATTTAGCGGGCCAGAGGACAGATACGCAGTATTTT; cdr3_aa: CASRRDLAGQRTDTQYF
clone_size: few; d_call: -; j_call: TRBJ1-5; v_call: TRBV19; cdr3_nt: TGTGCCAGTAGTATGAGGGATAATCAGCCCCAGCATTTT; cdr3_aa: CASSMRDNQPQHF
clone_size: few; d_call: -; j_call: TRBJ2-3; v_call: TRBV27; cdr3_nt: TGTGCCAGCAGTGCGACGGCTAGCGGCACAGATACGCAGTATTTT; cdr3_aa: CASSATASGTDTQYF
clone_size: -; d_call: -; j_call: TRBJ2-5; v_call: TRBV6-5; cdr3_nt: TGTGCCAGCAGTTACAGGGGGGACCGAGAGACCCAGTACTTC; cdr3_aa: CASSYRGDRETQYF
clone_size: few; d_call: TRBD1; j_call: TRBJ2-4; v_call: TRBV29-1; cdr3_nt: TGCAGCGTTGAAGGCCGGAATTTCGACAGGGGAGGTATCAGCTTGTACTTC; cdr3_aa: CSVEGRNFDRGGISLYF
clone_size: -; d_call: -; j_call: TRBJ1-5; v_call: TRBV7-9; cdr3_nt: TGTGCCAGCAGCTTAGCCCAGGGGAATCAGCCCCAGCATTTT; cdr3_aa: CASSLAQGNQPQHF
clone_size: -; d_call: -; j_call: TRBJ2-3; v_call: TRBV9; cdr3_nt: TGTGCCAGCAGCGTAGGTTTCACAGATACGCAGTATTTT; cdr3_aa: CASSVGFTDTQYF
clone_size: -; d_call: TRBD1; j_call: TRBJ1-4; v_call: TRBV29-1; cdr3_nt: TGCAGCGTTTCCGGGACAGCTAATGAAAAACTGTTTTTT; cdr3_aa: CSVSGTANEKLFF
clone_size: -; d_call: -; j_call: TRBJ2-7; v_call: TRBV27; cdr3_nt: TGTGCCAGCAGCCAAAAAGGACTCGACTACGAGCAGTACTTC; cdr3_aa: CASSQKGLDYEQYF
clone_size: -; d_call: TRBD1; j_call: TRBJ1-1; v_call: TRBV30; cdr3_nt: TGTGCCTGGAGTCCCGGTACAGGGGGCGCGAGGACTGAAGCTTTCTTT; cdr3_aa: CAWSPGTGGARTEAFF
clone_size: -; d_call: TRBD1; j_call: TRBJ1-4; v_call: TRBV29-1; cdr3_nt: TGCAGCGCCAGGGGCCCGACAGGGGGAGAAAAACTGTTTTTT; cdr3_aa: CSARGPTGGEKLFF
clone_size: -; d_call: -; j_call: TRBJ2-1; v_call: TRBV2; cdr3_nt: TGTGCCAGCAGTGAGTGGACAGACAATGAGCAGTTCTTC; cdr3_aa: CASSEWTDNEQFF
clone_size: -; d_call: -; j_call: TRBJ2-1; v_call: TRBV30; cdr3_nt: TGTGCCTGGAGTGTACAGGAGGAATTTTACAATGAGCAGTTCTTC; cdr3_aa: CAWSVQEEFYNEQFF
clone_size: few; d_call: TRBD2; j_call: TRBJ2-5; v_call: TRBV4-1; cdr3_nt: TGCGCCAGCAGCCAAGAAAGTGCGGGAGCAGAGACCCAGTACTTC; cdr3_aa: CASSQESAGAETQYF
clone_size: -; d_call: -; j_call: TRBJ2-2; v_call: TRBV29-1; cdr3_nt: TGCAGCGTTGAAGTGCGGGGACGGGTCTCGAACACCGGGGAGCTGTTTTTT; cdr3_aa: CSVEVRGRVSNTGELFF
clone_size: few; d_call: -; j_call: TRBJ2-7; v_call: TRBV7-9; cdr3_nt: TGTGCCAGCAGCACCGAACAGGGCGGGTACGAGCAGTACTTC; cdr3_aa: CASSTEQGGYEQYF
clone_size: -; d_call: TRBD1; j_call: TRBJ2-7; v_call: TRBV29-1; cdr3_nt: TGCAGCGTTGAAGTTCGCCCCGATAGGGGGCGATACGCCTACGAGCAGTACTTC; cdr3_aa: CSVEVRPDRGRYAYEQYF
clone_size: -; d_call: -; j_call: TRBJ1-2; v_call: TRBV29-1; cdr3_nt: TGCAGCGTACGCACCAAGAACTATGGCTACACCTTC; cdr3_aa: CSVRTKNYGYTF
clone_size: few; d_call: TRBD1; j_call: TRBJ1-2; v_call: TRBV6-1; cdr3_nt: TGTGCCGTTATCGGACAGGGGAAAAACTATGGCTACACCTTC; cdr3_aa: CAVIGQGKNYGYTF
clone_size: -; d_call: TRBD2; j_call: TRBJ2-5; v_call: TRBV7-9; cdr3_nt: TGTGCCAGCAGGTCCGGACTAGCGGGAGACCAAGAGACCCAGTACTTC; cdr3_aa: CASRSGLAGDQETQYF
clone_size: few; d_call: -; j_call: TRBJ2-5; v_call: TRBV4-1; cdr3_nt: TGCGCCAGCAGCCAAGAATGGTTCACTAGTTTGGAGACCCAGTACTTC; cdr3_aa: CASSQEWFTSLETQYF
clone_size: few; d_call: -; j_call: TRBJ2-2; v_call: TRBV15; cdr3_nt: TGTGCCACCAGCAGAGAACTAGCTAGCACCGGGGAGCTGTTTTTT; cdr3_aa: CATSRELASTGELFF
clone_size: -; d_call: -; j_call: TRBJ2-3; v_call: TRBV29-1; cdr3_nt: TGCAGCGTTGTCGTAGATACGCAGTATTTT; cdr3_aa: CSVVVDTQYF
clone_size: -; d_call: -; j_call: TRBJ2-2; v_call: TRBV6-5; cdr3_nt: TGTGCCAGCAGTTTCGGACCTACCGGGGAGCTGTTTTTT; cdr3_aa: CASSFGPTGELFF
clone_size: once; d_call: -; j_call: TRBJ2-7; v_call: TRBV27; cdr3_nt: TGTGCCAGCAGCCCAGGGGTCTTCGTCCACGAGCAGTACTTC; cdr3_aa: CASSPGVFVHEQYF
clone_size: -; d_call: -; j_call: TRBJ2-4; v_call: TRBV25-1; cdr3_nt: TGTGCCAGCAGTGATCGGCATCAGCTAGCCAAAAACATTCAGTACTTC; cdr3_aa: CASSDRHQLAKNIQYF
clone_size: few; d_call: -; j_call: TRBJ2-7; v_call: TRBV11-1; cdr3_nt: TGTGCCAGCAGCTCCCAGGGAAAGCAGTACTTC; cdr3_aa: CASSSQGKQYF
clone_size: few; d_call: -; j_call: TRBJ2-6; v_call: TRBV14; cdr3_nt: TGTGCCAGCAGCCAATTTCGGGGGATATTAGGCTCTGGGGCCAACGTCCTGACTTTC; cdr3_aa: CASSQFRGILGSGANVLTF
clone_size: few; d_call: -; j_call: TRBJ2-2; v_call: TRBV4-1; cdr3_nt: TGCGCCAGCAGCCAACGACGGGGAAACACCGGGGAGCTGTTTTTT; cdr3_aa: CASSQRRGNTGELFF
clone_size: -; d_call: -; j_call: TRBJ2-7; v_call: TRBV5-1; cdr3_nt: TGCGCCAGCAGCTTGGACAGTTTTTACGAGCAGTACTTC; cdr3_aa: CASSLDSFYEQYF
clone_size: -; d_call: -; j_call: TRBJ1-5; v_call: TRBV27; cdr3_nt: TGTGCCAGTGGCACGGGGAATCAGCCCCAGCATTTT; cdr3_aa: CASGTGNQPQHF
clone_size: -; d_call: -; j_call: TRBJ1-2; v_call: TRBV29-1; cdr3_nt: TGCAGCGTTGTTTTAAACTATGGCTACACCTTC; cdr3_aa: CSVVLNYGYTF
clone_size: -; d_call: TRBD1; j_call: TRBJ1-5; v_call: TRBV6-6; cdr3_nt: TGTGCCAGCAGCGGGACAGGCGGGGGGTATCAGCCCCAGCATTTT; cdr3_aa: CASSGTGGGYQPQHF